What follows describes a single T cell receptor beta chain. This record belongs to a study of OX40 agonist ivuxolimab in advanced cancers. The investigators sampled blood at baseline, at cycle 4 day 1, and at cycle 7 day 1. Clones were read by immunoSEQ multiplex PCR, and TCRdb kept only the in-frame ones, dropping some. The sample lists some 58,000 clones, about 90% seen once, with around 1.8% in the top ten. The sequence was collected from an adult with an advanced solid tumor such as melanoma, head and neck, liver or kidney cancer. Sequencing was performed on CD4+ or CD8+ T cells sorted from blood, taken in a trial of the OX40 agonist ivuxolimab.

This CDR3 is CASSLGSRGRETQYF. The DNA of the CDR3 is TGTGCCAGCAGTTTGGGTAGCAGGGGGCGGGAGACCCAGTACTTC. The chain couples TRBV28 to TRBJ2-5, with TRBD1 matching over 8 bases. The CDR3 consists of 15 residues. The germline gives CDR1 MDHEN, CDR2 SYDVKM. J gave up 5 bases and V 3 bases, and 8 bases lay outside the gene matches.